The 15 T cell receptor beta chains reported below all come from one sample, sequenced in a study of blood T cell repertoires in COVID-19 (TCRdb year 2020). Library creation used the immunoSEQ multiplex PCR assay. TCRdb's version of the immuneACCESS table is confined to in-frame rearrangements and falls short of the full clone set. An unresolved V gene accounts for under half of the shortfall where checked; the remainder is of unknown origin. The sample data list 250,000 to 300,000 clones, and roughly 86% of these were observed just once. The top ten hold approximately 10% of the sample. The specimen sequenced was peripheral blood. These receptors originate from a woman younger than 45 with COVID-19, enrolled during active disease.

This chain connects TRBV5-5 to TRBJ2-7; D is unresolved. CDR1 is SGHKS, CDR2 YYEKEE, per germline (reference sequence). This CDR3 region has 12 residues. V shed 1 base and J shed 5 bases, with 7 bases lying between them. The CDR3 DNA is TGTGCCAGCAGCTTGTTTGAGGACGAGCAGTACTTC. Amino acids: CASSLFEDEQYF.

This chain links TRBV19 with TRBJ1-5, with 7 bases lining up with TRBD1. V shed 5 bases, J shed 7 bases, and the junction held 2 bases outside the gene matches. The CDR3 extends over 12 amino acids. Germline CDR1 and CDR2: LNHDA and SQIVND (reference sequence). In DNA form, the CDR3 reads TGTGCCAGTAGTGTCAGGGGGCAGCCCCAGCATTTT. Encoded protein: CASSVRGQPQHF. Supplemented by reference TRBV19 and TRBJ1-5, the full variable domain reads DGGITQSPKYLFRKEGQNVTLSCEQNLNHDAMYWYRQDPGQGLRLIYYSQIVNDFQKGDIAEGYSVSREKKESFPLTVTSAQKNPTAFYLCASSVRGQPQHFGDGTRLSIL.

CDR3 in amino acids: CASRPGRGIGDEQFF. The CDR3 DNA sequence: TGTGCCAGCAGGCCCGGTCGGGGGATCGGGGATGAGCAGTTCTTC. This chain links TRBV7-9 with TRBJ2-1, with D perhaps TRBD2 (6 bases). The germline gives CDR1 SEHNR, CDR2 FQNEAQ (reference sequence). Trimming left V 6 bases short and J 8 bases short, with 20 bases between. The CDR3 loop spans 15 amino acids.

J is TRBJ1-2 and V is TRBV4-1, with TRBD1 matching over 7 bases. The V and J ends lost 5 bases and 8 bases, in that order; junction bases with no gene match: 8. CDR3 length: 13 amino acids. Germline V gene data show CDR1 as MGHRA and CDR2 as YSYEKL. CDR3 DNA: TGCGCCAGCAGCGACAGGACAGGCCCAGGCTACACCTTC. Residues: CASSDRTGPGYTF.

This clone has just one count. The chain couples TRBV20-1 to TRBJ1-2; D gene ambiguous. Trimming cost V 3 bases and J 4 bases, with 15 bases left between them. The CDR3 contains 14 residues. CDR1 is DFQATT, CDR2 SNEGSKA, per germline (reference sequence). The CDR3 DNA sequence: TGCAGTGCTAGTGCTGCCTGGGAGTCCTATGGCTACACCTTC. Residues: CSASAAWESYGYTF.

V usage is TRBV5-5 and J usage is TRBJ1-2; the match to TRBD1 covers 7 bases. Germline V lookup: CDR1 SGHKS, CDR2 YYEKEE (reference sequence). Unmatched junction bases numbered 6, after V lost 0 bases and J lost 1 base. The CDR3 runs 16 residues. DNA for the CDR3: TGTGCCAGCAGCTTGGGAGGGGGCTTACTTAACTATGGCTACACCTTC. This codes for CASSLGGGLLNYGYTF.

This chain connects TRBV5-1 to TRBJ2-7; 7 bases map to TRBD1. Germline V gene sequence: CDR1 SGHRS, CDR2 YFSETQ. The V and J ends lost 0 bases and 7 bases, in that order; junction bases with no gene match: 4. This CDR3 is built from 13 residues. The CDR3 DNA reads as TGCGCCAGCAGCTTGGACTACAGGGGAGAGCAGTACTTC. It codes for CASSLDYRGEQYF.

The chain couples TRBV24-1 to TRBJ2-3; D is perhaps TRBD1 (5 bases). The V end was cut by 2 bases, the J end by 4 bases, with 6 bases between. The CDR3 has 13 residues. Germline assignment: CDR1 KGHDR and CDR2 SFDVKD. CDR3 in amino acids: CATSDSQADTQYF. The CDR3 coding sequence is TGTGCCACCAGTGATTCACAGGCAGATACGCAGTATTTT.

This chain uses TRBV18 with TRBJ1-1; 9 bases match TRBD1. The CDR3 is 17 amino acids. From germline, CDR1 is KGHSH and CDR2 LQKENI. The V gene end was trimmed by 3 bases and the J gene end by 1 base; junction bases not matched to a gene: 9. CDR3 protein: CASSPISRTGENTEAFF. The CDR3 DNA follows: TGTGCCAGCTCACCGATTTCCCGGACAGGGGAGAACACTGAAGCTTTCTTT.

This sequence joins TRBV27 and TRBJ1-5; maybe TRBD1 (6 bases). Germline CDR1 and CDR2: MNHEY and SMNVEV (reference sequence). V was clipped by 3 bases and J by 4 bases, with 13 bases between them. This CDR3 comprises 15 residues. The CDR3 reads CASSFAPGENQPQHF. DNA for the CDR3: TGTGCCAGCAGTTTTGCCCCAGGGGAGAATCAGCCCCAGCATTTT.

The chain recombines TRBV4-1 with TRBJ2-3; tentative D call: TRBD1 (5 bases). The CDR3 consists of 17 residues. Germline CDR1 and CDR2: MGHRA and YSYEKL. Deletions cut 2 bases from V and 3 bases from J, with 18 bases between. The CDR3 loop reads CASSQTRPPPGTDTQYF. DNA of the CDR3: TGCGCCAGCAGCCAAACCCGTCCCCCCCCAGGGACAGATACGCAGTATTTT.

CDR3 in DNA: TGCGCCAGCGAAGCCTCTAGCGGGGGGAATGAGCAGTTCTTC. It codes for CASEASSGGNEQFF. V and J are TRBV10-1 and TRBJ2-1; 11 bases match TRBD2. Germline-derived CDR1 and CDR2 are WNHNN and SYGVQD (reference sequence). The length of the CDR3 is 14 residues. Losses at the gene ends were 8 bases for V and 7 bases for J; bases not matched to a gene: 7.

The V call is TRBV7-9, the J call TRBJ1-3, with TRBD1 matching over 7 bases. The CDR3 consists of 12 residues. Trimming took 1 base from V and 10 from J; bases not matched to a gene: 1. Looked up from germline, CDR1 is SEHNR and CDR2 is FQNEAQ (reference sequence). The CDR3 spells CASSLEDRTIYF. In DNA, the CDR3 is TGTGCCAGCAGCTTAGAGGACAGGACCATATATTTT.

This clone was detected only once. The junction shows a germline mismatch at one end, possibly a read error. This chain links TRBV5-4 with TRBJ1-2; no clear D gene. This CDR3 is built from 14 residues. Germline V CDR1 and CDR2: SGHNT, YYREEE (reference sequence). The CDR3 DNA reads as TGTGTCAGCAGCTATGACATGGCAAACTATGGCTACACCTTC. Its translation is CVSSYDMANYGYTF. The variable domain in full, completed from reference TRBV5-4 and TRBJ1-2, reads ETGVTQSPTHLIKTRGQQVTLRCSSQSGHNTVSWYQQALGQGPQFIFQYYREEENGRGNFPPRFSGLQFPNYSSELNVNALELDDSALYLCVSSYDMANYGYTFGSGTRLTVV.

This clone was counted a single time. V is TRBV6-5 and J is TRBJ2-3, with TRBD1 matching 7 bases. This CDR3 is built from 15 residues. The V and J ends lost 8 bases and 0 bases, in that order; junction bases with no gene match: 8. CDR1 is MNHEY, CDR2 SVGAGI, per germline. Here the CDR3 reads CASWQQGQSTDTQYF. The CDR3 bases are TGTGCCAGCTGGCAACAGGGACAGAGCACAGATACGCAGTATTTT.